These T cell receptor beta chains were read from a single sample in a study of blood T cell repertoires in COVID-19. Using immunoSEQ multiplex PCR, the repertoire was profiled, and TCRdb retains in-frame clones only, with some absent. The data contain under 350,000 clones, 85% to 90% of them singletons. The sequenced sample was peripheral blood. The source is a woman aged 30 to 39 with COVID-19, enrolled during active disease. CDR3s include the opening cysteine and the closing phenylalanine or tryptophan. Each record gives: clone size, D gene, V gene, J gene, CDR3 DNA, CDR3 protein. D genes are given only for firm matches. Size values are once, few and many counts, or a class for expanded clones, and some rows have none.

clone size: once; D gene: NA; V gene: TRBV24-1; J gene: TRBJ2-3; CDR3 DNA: TGTGCCACCAGTGTTAGGGGGGGGCGCGGCACAGATACGCAGTATTTT; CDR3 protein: CATSVRGGRGTDTQYF
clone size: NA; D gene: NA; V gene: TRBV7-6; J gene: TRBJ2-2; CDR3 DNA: TGTGCCAGCAGCTTAGAAAGTAGCGGTCGTACCGGGGAGCTGTTTTTT; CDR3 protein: CASSLESSGRTGELFF
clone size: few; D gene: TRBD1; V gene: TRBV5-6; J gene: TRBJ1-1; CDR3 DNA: TGTGCCAGCACTCGGACAGGGTTAAGCACTGAAGCTTTCTTT; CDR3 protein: CASTRTGLSTEAFF
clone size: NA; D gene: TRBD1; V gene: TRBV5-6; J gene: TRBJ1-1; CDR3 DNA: TGTGCCAGCAGCACCTTACAGGGGAGAACTGAAGCTTTCTTT; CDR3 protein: CASSTLQGRTEAFF
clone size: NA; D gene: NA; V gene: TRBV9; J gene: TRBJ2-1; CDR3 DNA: TGTGCCAGCAGCCCCTCGAGCTCCTACAATGAGCAGTTCTTC; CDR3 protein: CASSPSSSYNEQFF
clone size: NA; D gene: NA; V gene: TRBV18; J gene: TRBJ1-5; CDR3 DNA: TGTGCCAGCTCACCGGACAGCAAACAGCCCCAGCATTTT; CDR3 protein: CASSPDSKQPQHF
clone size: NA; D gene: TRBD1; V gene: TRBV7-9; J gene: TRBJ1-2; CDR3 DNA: TGTGCCAGCAGTCCAGATAGCAGGGGGGACGGCTACACCTTC; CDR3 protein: CASSPDSRGDGYTF
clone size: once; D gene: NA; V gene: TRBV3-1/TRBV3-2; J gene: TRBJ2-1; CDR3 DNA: TGTGCCAGCAGCCAGGGGGGGCAGGGAAGCTTCGATGAGCAGTTCTTC; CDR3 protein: CASSQGGQGSFDEQFF
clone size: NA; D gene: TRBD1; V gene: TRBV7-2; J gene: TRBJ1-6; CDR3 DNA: TGTGCCAGCAGCCGACAGGGGGGTTCACCCCTCCACTTT; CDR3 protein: CASSRQGGSPLHF
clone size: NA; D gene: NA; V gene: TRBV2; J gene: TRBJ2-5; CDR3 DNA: TGTGCCAGCAGTGAGGGGCAGCTAGAGACCCAGTACTTC; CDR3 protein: CASSEGQLETQYF
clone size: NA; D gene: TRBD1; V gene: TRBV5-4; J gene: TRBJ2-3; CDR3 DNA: TGTGCCAGCAGCTTGGGAGGGACAGTCACAGATACGCAGTATTTT; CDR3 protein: CASSLGGTVTDTQYF
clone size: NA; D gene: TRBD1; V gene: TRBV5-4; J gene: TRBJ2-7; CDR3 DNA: TGTGCCAGCAGCTCAATAGAGGGACAGGGGGCAGGGGAGCAGTACTTC; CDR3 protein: CASSSIEGQGAGEQYF
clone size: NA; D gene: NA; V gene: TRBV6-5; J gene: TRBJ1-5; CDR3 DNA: TGTGCCAGCAGCGTCAGGACATCTAATCAGCCCCAGCATTTT; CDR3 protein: CASSVRTSNQPQHF
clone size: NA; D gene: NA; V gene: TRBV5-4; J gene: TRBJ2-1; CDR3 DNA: TGTGCCAGCAGCTCTTACAATGAGCAGTTCTTC; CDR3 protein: CASSSYNEQFF
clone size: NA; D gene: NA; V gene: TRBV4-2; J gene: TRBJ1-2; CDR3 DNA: TGTGCCAGCAGCATACCAGCGGGGGGTAGTAGCTATGGCTACACCTTC; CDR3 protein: CASSIPAGGSSYGYTF
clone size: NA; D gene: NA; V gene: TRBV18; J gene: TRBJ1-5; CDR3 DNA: TGTGCCAGCTCACCACCCCTCAGGGGCGGGCAGCCCCAGCATTTT; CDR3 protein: CASSPPLRGGQPQHF
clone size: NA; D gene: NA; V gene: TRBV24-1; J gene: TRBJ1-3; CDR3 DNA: TGTGCCACCAGTGACCCAGGGGAGACTGGAAACACCATATATTTT; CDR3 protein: CATSDPGETGNTIYF
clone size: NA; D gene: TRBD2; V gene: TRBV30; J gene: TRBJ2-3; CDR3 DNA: TGTGCCTGGAGTGGTCTAGCGGGGGAAATTTCCACAGATACGCAGTATTTT; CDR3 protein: CAWSGLAGEISTDTQYF
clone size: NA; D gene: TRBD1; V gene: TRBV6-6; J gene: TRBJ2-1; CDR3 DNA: TGTGCCAGCAGTCGGGGGGCCCTTGGGACAGGGACCTACAATGAGCAGTTCTTC; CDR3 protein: CASSRGALGTGTYNEQFF
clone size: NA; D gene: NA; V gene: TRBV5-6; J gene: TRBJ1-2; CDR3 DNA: TGTGCCAGCAGCCCGCTGGGGGGTTCTAACTATGGCTACACCTTC; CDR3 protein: CASSPLGGSNYGYTF
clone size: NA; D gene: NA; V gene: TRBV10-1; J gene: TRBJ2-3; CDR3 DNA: TGCGCCAGCAGTAGTGGCCACCGCACAGATACGCAGTATTTT; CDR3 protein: CASSSGHRTDTQYF
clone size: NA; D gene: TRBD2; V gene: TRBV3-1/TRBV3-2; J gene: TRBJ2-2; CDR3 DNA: TGTGCCAGCAGCCATGGGCCGGGACTAGCGGGAAACGGGGAGCTGTTTTTT; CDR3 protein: CASSHGPGLAGNGELFF
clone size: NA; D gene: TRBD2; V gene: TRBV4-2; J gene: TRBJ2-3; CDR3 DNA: TGTGCCAGCAGCCAAGTTGGGGGGGGTAGGGATACGCAGTATTTT; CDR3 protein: CASSQVGGGRDTQYF
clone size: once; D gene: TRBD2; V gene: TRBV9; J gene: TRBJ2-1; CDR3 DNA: TGTGCCAGCAGCGTACGCGGGAGCTACAATGAGCAGTTCTTC; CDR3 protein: CASSVRGSYNEQFF
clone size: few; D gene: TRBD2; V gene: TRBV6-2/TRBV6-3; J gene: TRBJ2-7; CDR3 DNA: TGTGCCAGCAGTCACGGACTAGCGGGGGGCCATAACTACGAGCAGTACTTC; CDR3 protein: CASSHGLAGGHNYEQYF
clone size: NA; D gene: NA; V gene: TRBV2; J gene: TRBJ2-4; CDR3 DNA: TGTGCCAGCAGTGAAGCCCGAAACATTCAGTACTTC; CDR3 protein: CASSEARNIQYF
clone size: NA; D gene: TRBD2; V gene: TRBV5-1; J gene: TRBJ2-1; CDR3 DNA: TGCGCCAGCAGCCAACTAGCGGGGACCACCTACAATGAGCAGTTCTTC; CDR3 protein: CASSQLAGTTYNEQFF
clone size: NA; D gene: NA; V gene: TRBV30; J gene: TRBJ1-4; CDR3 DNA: TGTGCCTGGAAGGGGAGGAATGAAAAACTGTTTTTT; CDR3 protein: CAWKGRNEKLFF
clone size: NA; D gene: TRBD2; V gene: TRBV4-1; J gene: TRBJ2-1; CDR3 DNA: TGCGCCAGCAGCCTAAGTGGGGGGGAGATAATGGAGCAGTTCTTC; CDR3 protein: CASSLSGGEIMEQFF
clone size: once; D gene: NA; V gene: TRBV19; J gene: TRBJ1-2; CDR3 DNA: TGTGCCAGTAGTATAGAGTTGGGCCTCTATGGCTACACCTTC; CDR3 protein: CASSIELGLYGYTF
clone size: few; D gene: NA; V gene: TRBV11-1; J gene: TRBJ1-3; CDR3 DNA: TGTGCCAGCAGCTTATCAGGGACTGGAAACACCATATATTTT; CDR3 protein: CASSLSGTGNTIYF
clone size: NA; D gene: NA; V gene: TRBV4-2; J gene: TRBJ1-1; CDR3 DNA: TGTGCCAGCAGCCAACACGTCCGGACACTTCTGAACACTGAAGCTTTCTTT; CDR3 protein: CASSQHVRTLLNTEAFF
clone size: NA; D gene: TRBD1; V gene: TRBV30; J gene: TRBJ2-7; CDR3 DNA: TGTGCCTCCGATCGACAGGGGGGGTCTGCGAAGCAGTACTTC; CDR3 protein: CASDRQGGSAKQYF
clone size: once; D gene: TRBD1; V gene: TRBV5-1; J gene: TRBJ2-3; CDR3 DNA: TGCGCCAGCAGCTTGGACAGGGGACCAGATACGCAGTATTTT; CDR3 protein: CASSLDRGPDTQYF
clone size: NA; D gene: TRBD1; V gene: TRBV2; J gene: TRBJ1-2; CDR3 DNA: TGTGCCAGCAGTGTCGCGACAGGGGGAATTGGGGGCTACACCTTC; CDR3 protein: CASSVATGGIGGYTF
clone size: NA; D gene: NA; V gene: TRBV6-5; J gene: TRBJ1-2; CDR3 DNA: TGTGCCAGCGGTCGACAGTATGGCTACACCTTC; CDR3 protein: CASGRQYGYTF
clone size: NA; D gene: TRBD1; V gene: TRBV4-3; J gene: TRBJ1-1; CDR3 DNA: TGCGCCAGCAGCCAACACACAGGGGGGCTAACTGAAGCTTTCTTT; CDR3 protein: CASSQHTGGLTEAFF
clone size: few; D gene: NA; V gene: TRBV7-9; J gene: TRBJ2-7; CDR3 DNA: TGTGCCAGCAGCCCCCAACAGAGTATTAGCTCCTACGAGCAGTACTTC; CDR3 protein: CASSPQQSISSYEQYF
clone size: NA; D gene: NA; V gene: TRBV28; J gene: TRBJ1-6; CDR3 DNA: TGTGCCAGCCGACAGCCTAATTCACCCCTCCACTTT; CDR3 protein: CASRQPNSPLHF